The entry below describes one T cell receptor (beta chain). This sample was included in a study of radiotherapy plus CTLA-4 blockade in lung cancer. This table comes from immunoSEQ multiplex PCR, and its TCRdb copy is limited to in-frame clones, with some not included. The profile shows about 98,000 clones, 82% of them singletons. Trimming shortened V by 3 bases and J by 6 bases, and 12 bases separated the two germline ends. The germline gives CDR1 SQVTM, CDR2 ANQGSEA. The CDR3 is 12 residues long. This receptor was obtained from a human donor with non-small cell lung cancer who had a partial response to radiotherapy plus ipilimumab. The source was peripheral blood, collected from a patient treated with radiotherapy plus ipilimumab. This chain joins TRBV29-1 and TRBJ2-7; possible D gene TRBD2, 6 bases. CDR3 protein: CSVDNQGGEQYF. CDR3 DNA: TGCAGCGTTGATAATCAGGGAGGCGAGCAGTACTTC.